This entry describes one T cell receptor (beta chain). The ends were cut back, 3 bases at V and 6 bases at J, with 12 bases in the middle. The CDR3 length is 14 residues. The data originate from a study of glioma-infiltrating T cells. TCR alpha and beta CDR3 regions were amplified from RNA using iRepertoire nested multiplex PCR. For one-step reverse transcription and amplification, 100-400 ng of tissue mRNA or PBMC total RNA was used. TCRdb itself ran the multiplex PCR reads through MiXCR, one entry per CDR3 protein. The sample has over 140,000 distinct CDR3 sequences, approximately 40% seen once. This TCR was sampled from a human donor with low-grade glioma or glioblastoma, undergoing nonglioma brain surgery, or in good health (not recorded which). The sequencing input was glioma tissue, nonneoplastic brain tissue, or PBMCs (not recorded which). The chain joins TRBV12-3 or TRBV12-4 to TRBJ2-1, with unresolved D. In DNA, the CDR3 is TGTGCCAGCAGTTTCCCAGGCAACCCCAATGAGCAGTTCTTC. Protein sequence: CASSFPGNPNEQFF.